The 8 T cell receptor beta chains reported below all come from one sample, sequenced in a study of CXCR3-negative and CXCR3-positive naive CD8 T cells. General study results and limits: CXCR3-positive naive cells had more hydrophobic TRB CDR3s than CXCR3-negative naive cells.

No antigen is known for these receptors. The authors prepared UMI-labeled TRB cDNA libraries by 5' RACE. Following a re-call of the 5' RACE reads, TCRdb has one entry per CDR3 protein and lacks DNA. The ten top clones account for 0.5% to 0.6%, within a sample of some 130,000 distinct CDR3 sequences. The source material was naive CXCR3+ CD8+ T cells from blood. Specified subset: CD45RO-CCR7+CD27+CD95- naive CD8+ T cells expressing CXCR3 (TNR3+). These receptors were collected from a human donor in good health. Some clones in this sample may be carry-over from other donors' samples.

The chain links TRBV7-9 to TRBJ1-4. Germline V gene data show CDR1 as SEHNR and CDR2 as FQNEAQ (reference sequence). The CDR3 extends over 14 amino acids. The CDR3 here is CASSLDATNEKLFF. Full variable domain (missing parts from reference TRBV7-9 and TRBJ1-4): DTGVSQNPRHKITKRGQNVTFRCDPISEHNRLYWYRQTLGQGPEFLTYFQNEAQLEKSRLLSDRFSAERPKGSFSTLEIQRTEQGDSAMYLCASSLDATNEKLFFGSGTQLSVL.

The chain combines TRBV5-1 with TRBJ2-5; TCRdb's D call of TRBD2 is untestable without DNA. Looked up from germline, CDR1 is SGHRS and CDR2 is YFSETQ. This CDR3 spans 14 amino acids. The CDR3 loop is CASKRSGGLETQYF.

This chain links TRBV7-3 with TRBJ2-1; TCRdb indicates TRBD2, and absent DNA this call remains unverified. Germline CDR1 and CDR2: SGHTA and FQGTGA. CDR3 size: 15 residues. This CDR3 is CASSLSAGGLDEQFF.

The chain recombines TRBV6-2 or TRBV6-3 with TRBJ1-1. Germline V gene data show CDR1 as MNHEY and CDR2 as SVGEGT. The CDR3 extends over 16 amino acids. CDR3 protein: CASSYEQGIVVTEAFF.

The chain is built from TRBV7-9 and TRBJ1-3; TCRdb selects TRBD1, and the lack of DNA leaves this call unchecked. The CDR3 has 13 amino acids. Germline loops: CDR1 SEHNR, CDR2 FQNEAQ (reference sequence). The CDR3 sequence is CASSPPDGNTIYF.

The CDR3: CSVESGRAETQYF. The chain carries TRBV29-1 and TRBJ2-5; the D gene TCRdb calls, TRBD2, cannot be checked with no DNA. CDR3 length equals 13 residues. Looked up from germline, CDR1 is SQVTM and CDR2 is ANQGSEA.

The chain employs TRBV2 and TRBJ2-1. CDR1 SNHLY and CDR2 FYNNEI come from the germline V gene. The CDR3 sequence is 14 residues long. The CDR3 loop is CASSDHQENNEQFF.

V and J are TRBV29-1 and TRBJ2-4. Germline CDR1 is SQVTM and CDR2 is ANQGSEA. This CDR3 is 14 amino acids long. Here the CDR3 reads CSAEEVLAKNIQYF.